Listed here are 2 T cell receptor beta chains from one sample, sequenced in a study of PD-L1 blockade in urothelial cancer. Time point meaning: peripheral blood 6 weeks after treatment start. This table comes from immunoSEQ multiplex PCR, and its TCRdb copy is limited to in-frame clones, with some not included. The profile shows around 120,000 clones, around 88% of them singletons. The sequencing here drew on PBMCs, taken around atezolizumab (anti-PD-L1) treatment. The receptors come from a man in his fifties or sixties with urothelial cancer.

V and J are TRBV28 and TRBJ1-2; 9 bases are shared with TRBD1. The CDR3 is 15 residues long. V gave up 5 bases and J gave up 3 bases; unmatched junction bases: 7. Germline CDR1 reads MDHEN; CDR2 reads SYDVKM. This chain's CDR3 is CASSRTGGEDYGYTF. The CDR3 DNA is TGTGCCAGCAGTCGAACAGGGGGCGAGGACTATGGCTACACCTTC.

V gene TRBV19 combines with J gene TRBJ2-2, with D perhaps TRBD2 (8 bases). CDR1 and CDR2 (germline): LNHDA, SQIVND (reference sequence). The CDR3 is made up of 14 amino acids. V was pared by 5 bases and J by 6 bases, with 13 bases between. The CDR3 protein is CASSREGAAGELFF. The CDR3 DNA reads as TGTGCCAGTAGTCGGGAGGGGGCGGCCGGGGAGCTGTTTTTT. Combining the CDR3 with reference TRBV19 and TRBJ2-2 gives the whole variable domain DGGITQSPKYLFRKEGQNVTLSCEQNLNHDAMYWYRQDPGQGLRLIYYSQIVNDFQKGDIAEGYSVSREKKESFPLTVTSAQKNPTAFYLCASSREGAAGELFFGEGSRLTVL.